What follows describes a single TCR beta chain. Its antigen remains unknown. The sample is drawn from a study of T cell clonotyping in hematopoietic cell transplantation. Looking at the study overall: Pretransplant recipient samples were taken after cytoreduction. Notes on the study in general: Higher Inverse Simpson Index values in graft donor and pretransplant recipient predicted broader posttransplant TCR diversity.

This sample's time point: recipient sample about 28 days before transplant, after cytoreduction. Here immunoSEQ multiplex PCR was the method, and the copy in TCRdb shows in-frame clones only, minus some. The table records about 80,000 clones, 90% to 97% of them present only once. Germline loops: CDR1 GTSNPN, CDR2 SVGIG (reference sequence). CDR3 length: 19 residues. V shed 0 bases and J 7 bases; nucleotides not matched to a gene: 20. The sample was peripheral blood mononuclear cells, taken before stem cell transplant. The receptor was isolated from a woman aged 50 to 60 with acute myeloid leukemia. Some clones in this sample may be carry-over from other donors' samples. The chain links TRBV30 to TRBJ2-1; 8 bases map to TRBD2. The CDR3 nucleotides read TGTGCCTGGAGTGTTTCTCGAGTGGGGTCCGGGACTAGGCAAAATGAGCAGTTCTTC. Encoded protein: CAWSVSRVGSGTRQNEQFF.